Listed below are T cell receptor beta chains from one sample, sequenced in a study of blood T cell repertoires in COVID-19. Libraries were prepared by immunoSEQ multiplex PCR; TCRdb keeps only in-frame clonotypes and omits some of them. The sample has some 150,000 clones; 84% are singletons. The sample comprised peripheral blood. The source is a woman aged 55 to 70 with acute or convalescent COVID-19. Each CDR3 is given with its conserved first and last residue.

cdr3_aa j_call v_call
CASSQSTGNNEKLFF TRBJ1-4 TRBV4-2
CASSNRDTLREAFF TRBJ1-1 TRBV6-5
CASSYPGTGQNSPLHF TRBJ1-6 TRBV6-6
CASSERQGGWTEAFF TRBJ1-1 TRBV2
CASSSLGPTEQYF TRBJ2-7 TRBV19
CASSLVPSGSGTYEQYF TRBJ2-7 TRBV5-1
CASTGREGRYNEQFF TRBJ2-1 TRBV9
CASSQDMAGVNEQFF TRBJ2-1 TRBV4-2
CASSLGLSSTDTQYF TRBJ2-3 TRBV5-4
CASSVAPGSYNEQFF TRBJ2-1 TRBV9
CASSLTGDTEAFF TRBJ1-1 TRBV6-5
CASRQMNTEAFF TRBJ1-1 TRBV5-1
CASSYQGGLLDEQFF TRBJ2-1 TRBV6-2/TRBV6-3
CASSSSGLAGTKSYEQYF TRBJ2-7 TRBV28
CASSVGSPRDTQYF TRBJ2-3 TRBV9
CASSLYKGQNEQFF TRBJ2-1 TRBV27
CASSQVGVTGAIQYF TRBJ2-5 TRBV14
CASRRDTAQNEQFF TRBJ2-1 TRBV6-5
CASSQDPYPGLAETQYF TRBJ2-5 TRBV4-1
CASSLVAGSGNTIYF TRBJ1-3 TRBV7-2